These T cell receptor beta chains were read from a single sample in a study of cytomegalovirus exposure and HLA in healthy donors. Produced via immunoSEQ multiplex PCR; TCRdb's table is partial and in-frame only. This sample carries about 250,000 clones, less than 90% of them seen once, and the ten largest clones take 12%. Input material: PBMCs. The receptors come from a man younger than 35 in good health and CMV-seropositive. Both conserved end residues are part of each CDR3. D genes are given only for firm matches. Not all rows give a size; the values are once, few, many and, for expanded clones, a class.

j_gene,v_gene,d_gene,abundance,CDR3aa,CDR3nt
TRBJ1-2,TRBV7-2,NA,NA,CASSSGVNYGYTF,TGTGCCAGCAGCTCAGGTGTAAACTATGGCTACACCTTC
TRBJ2-6,TRBV19,NA,NA,CASSISHAGANVLTF,TGTGCCAGTAGTATCAGTCACGCTGGGGCCAACGTCCTGACTTTC
TRBJ1-2,TRBV6-5,NA,NA,CASSSVVERYGYTF,TGTGCCAGCAGTTCGGTGGTGGAAAGATATGGCTACACCTTC
TRBJ2-7,TRBV5-1,TRBD1,NA,CASSLIAPTGGNHEQYF,TGCGCCAGCAGCTTGATTGCCCCGACAGGGGGGAATCACGAGCAGTACTTC
TRBJ2-2,TRBV12-5,NA,NA,CASGLGPGSHDTGELFF,TGTGCTAGTGGTTTGGGACCGGGATCTCACGACACCGGGGAGCTGTTTTTT
TRBJ2-1,TRBV9,NA,NA,CASSVTSNEQFF,TGTGCCAGCAGCGTGACTAGTAATGAGCAGTTCTTC
TRBJ1-4,TRBV5-1,TRBD1,NA,CASSSSGTGREKLFF,TGCGCCAGCAGCTCCTCCGGGACAGGTCGCGAAAAACTGTTTTTT
TRBJ1-1,TRBV5-6,NA,NA,CASTFLSQGSTEAFF,TGTGCCAGCACCTTCTTAAGTCAGGGATCGACTGAAGCTTTCTTT
TRBJ1-5,TRBV2,NA,once,CASSETSYGNQPQHF,TGTGCCAGCAGTGAAACTTCGTATGGCAATCAGCCCCAGCATTTT
TRBJ1-2,TRBV19,NA,few,CASSPYRQGFGYTF,TGTGCCAGTAGTCCCTACCGGCAGGGCTTTGGCTACACCTTC
TRBJ1-5,TRBV28,TRBD1,once,CASSSLSLQGGNQPQHF,TGTGCCAGCAGTTCGCTTTCTCTCCAGGGGGGCAATCAGCCCCAGCATTTT
TRBJ2-5,TRBV2,TRBD1,NA,CASRKGVDRAETQYF,TGTGCCAGCAGAAAGGGGGTAGACAGGGCCGAGACCCAGTACTTC
TRBJ2-2,TRBV19,NA,NA,CASIADTGELFF,TGTGCCAGTATCGCGGACACCGGGGAGCTGTTTTTT
TRBJ2-5,TRBV6-5,NA,NA,CASTPPGEETQYF,TGTGCCAGCACCCCGCCGGGGGAAGAGACCCAGTACTTC
TRBJ2-3,TRBV6-5,NA,NA,CASRRGGTDTQYF,TGTGCCAGCCGTAGGGGAGGCACAGATACGCAGTATTTT
TRBJ1-4,TRBV5-4,NA,few,CASSGGGGDEKLFF,TGTGCCAGCAGCGGAGGGGGAGGAGATGAAAAACTGTTTTTT
TRBJ2-1,TRBV7-3,TRBD2,NA,CASSQGLAGLQFF,TGTGCCAGCAGCCAAGGACTAGCGGGCCTGCAGTTCTTC
TRBJ1-5,TRBV28,NA,NA,CASTAGGEGNQPQHF,TGTGCCAGCACAGCGGGGGGCGAGGGCAATCAGCCCCAGCATTTT
TRBJ1-5,TRBV30,NA,once,CAWAEDSYQPQHF,TGTGCCTGGGCAGAGGACAGTTATCAGCCCCAGCATTTT
TRBJ2-7,TRBV12-5,TRBD2,NA,CASGFRAGALWEQYF,TGTGCTAGTGGTTTCCGAGCGGGAGCCCTTTGGGAGCAGTACTTC
TRBJ2-2,TRBV10-1,NA,NA,CASSTTPTGELFF,TGCGCCAGCAGTACTACACCCACCGGGGAGCTGTTTTTT
TRBJ2-7,TRBV19,NA,NA,CASSMGGYEQYF,TGTGCCAGTAGTATGGGGGGCTACGAGCAGTACTTC
TRBJ1-5,TRBV7-7,NA,NA,CASSPDIGQPQHF,TGTGCCAGCAGCCCCGATATAGGCCAGCCCCAGCATTTT
TRBJ2-7,TRBV10-3,TRBD1,once,CAISATGQGAFEQYF,TGTGCCATCAGTGCCACGGGACAGGGGGCATTCGAGCAGTACTTC
TRBJ2-1,TRBV28,NA,NA,CASSPHSSYNEQFF,TGTGCCAGCAGCCCCCATAGCTCCTACAATGAGCAGTTCTTC
TRBJ1-2,TRBV7-9,NA,NA,CASSLGGFNGYTF,TGTGCCAGCAGCTTAGGGGGGTTTAATGGCTACACCTTC
TRBJ2-3,TRBV11-2,TRBD2,NA,CASSMTLAGADTQYF,TGTGCCAGCAGCATGACGTTAGCGGGTGCAGATACGCAGTATTTT
TRBJ2-7,TRBV12-5,TRBD1,NA,CASGSVTGGNYEQYF,TGTGCTAGTGGTTCCGTGACAGGGGGTAACTACGAGCAGTACTTC
TRBJ2-5,TRBV28,TRBD2,NA,CASSSLLAGVRQETQYF,TGTGCCAGCAGTTCCTTGCTAGCGGGAGTACGCCAAGAGACCCAGTACTTC
TRBJ2-3,TRBV6-1,NA,few,CASERQADLTDTQYF,TGTGCCAGCGAAAGACAGGCGGACTTAACAGATACGCAGTATTTT
TRBJ2-7,TRBV7-2,NA,NA,CASSLGGGDHEQYF,TGTGCCAGCAGCTTAGGAGGCGGGGACCACGAGCAGTACTTC
TRBJ1-2,TRBV25-1,NA,NA,CAAAGNYGYTF,TGTGCCGCGGCGGGTAACTATGGCTACACCTTC
TRBJ1-1,TRBV5-6,NA,NA,CASSAGLRGTEAFF,TGTGCCAGCAGCGCCGGACTGAGGGGCACTGAAGCTTTCTTT
TRBJ1-4,TRBV7-2,TRBD1,NA,CASSSQRDRAEKLFF,TGTGCCAGCAGCTCACAACGGGACAGGGCTGAAAAACTGTTTTTT
TRBJ2-1,TRBV11-2,NA,NA,CASSSLLALNEQFF,TGTGCCAGCAGCTCCCTGCTTGCGCTGAATGAGCAGTTCTTC
TRBJ2-5,TRBV6-1,TRBD1,NA,CAVGQGDQETQYF,TGTGCCGTCGGACAGGGGGACCAAGAGACCCAGTACTTC
TRBJ2-1,TRBV27,TRBD2,NA,CASRRGGIYNEQFF,TGTGCCAGCAGGAGGGGAGGGATCTACAATGAGCAGTTCTTC
TRBJ1-5,TRBV2,TRBD1,few,CASSEQGVNQPQHF,TGTGCCAGCAGTGAACAGGGGGTAAATCAGCCCCAGCATTTT
TRBJ2-3,TRBV6-5,NA,NA,CASSTGDSQYF,TGTGCCAGCAGTACTGGGGATTCGCAGTATTTT
TRBJ2-5,TRBV2,NA,once,CAGRGRETQYF,TGTGCCGGGCGGGGTCGAGAGACCCAGTACTTC
TRBJ2-2,TRBV29-1,TRBD1,once,CSVDGSGTGGAGELFF,TGCAGCGTTGATGGGTCTGGGACAGGGGGGGCCGGGGAGCTGTTTTTT
TRBJ1-2,TRBV2,TRBD1,few,CASSDRGYGYTF,TGTGCCAGCAGTGACAGGGGGTATGGCTACACCTTC
TRBJ2-3,TRBV4-1,NA,NA,CASSPGPFGGTDTQYF,TGCGCCAGCAGCCCGGGACCGTTTGGAGGCACAGATACGCAGTATTTT
TRBJ2-1,TRBV6-5,NA,few,CASSYNADNEQFF,TGTGCCAGCAGTTACAATGCGGACAATGAGCAGTTCTTC
TRBJ1-3,TRBV5-1,NA,NA,CASSLGTDRFSGNTIYF,TGCGCCAGCAGCTTGGGGACAGATAGATTCTCTGGAAACACCATATATTTT
TRBJ1-1,TRBV18,NA,NA,CASSQNAEAFF,TGTGCCAGCTCACAAAACGCCGAAGCTTTCTTT
TRBJ2-7,TRBV6-6,TRBD2,NA,CASTTPVAGGGNEQYF,TGTGCCAGCACCACCCCTGTGGCGGGAGGGGGAAACGAGCAGTACTTC
TRBJ1-1,TRBV27,TRBD1,NA,CASSFDRANTEAFF,TGTGCCAGCAGTTTCGACAGGGCGAACACTGAAGCTTTCTTT
TRBJ2-3,TRBV29-1,NA,NA,CSVGPVDTQYF,TGCAGCGTTGGCCCGGTGGATACGCAGTATTTT
TRBJ2-3,TRBV28,TRBD2,NA,CASSSPRLAGGSDTQYF,TGTGCCAGCAGTTCCCCCCGACTAGCGGGAGGGTCAGATACGCAGTATTTT
TRBJ1-4,TRBV7-6,NA,NA,CASSLRSGANEKLFF,TGTGCCAGCAGCTTAAGGAGTGGGGCTAATGAAAAACTGTTTTTT
TRBJ2-1,TRBV30,TRBD2,once,CAWSMASGGNEQFF,TGTGCCTGGAGTATGGCTAGCGGGGGGAATGAGCAGTTCTTC
TRBJ2-2,TRBV9,NA,NA,CASSVEGLDGELFF,TGTGCCAGCAGCGTAGAAGGGCTGGACGGGGAGCTGTTTTTT
TRBJ2-1,TRBV9,TRBD2,NA,CASSVAQREYNNEQFF,TGTGCCAGCAGCGTAGCTCAGCGGGAGTATAATAATGAGCAGTTCTTC
TRBJ1-2,TRBV7-8,NA,NA,CASSPPEGPGYTF,TGTGCCAGCAGCCCCCCTGAGGGTCCCGGCTACACCTTC
TRBJ1-1,TRBV30,TRBD1,NA,CAWSGRTGNTEAFF,TGTGCCTGGAGTGGACGGACAGGGAACACTGAAGCTTTCTTT
TRBJ2-3,TRBV2,TRBD2,NA,CASASGGTDTQYF,TGTGCCAGCGCTAGCGGGGGCACAGATACGCAGTATTTT
TRBJ1-5,TRBV2,TRBD1,NA,CASTQGRHQPQHF,TGTGCCAGCACACAGGGGAGACATCAGCCCCAGCATTTT
TRBJ2-1,TRBV15,NA,NA,CATLLANSYNEQFF,TGTGCCACCCTTCTAGCTAACTCCTACAATGAGCAGTTCTTC
TRBJ2-7,TRBV7-9,NA,few,CASSLTETYEQYF,TGTGCCAGCAGCTTGACAGAGACCTACGAGCAGTACTTC